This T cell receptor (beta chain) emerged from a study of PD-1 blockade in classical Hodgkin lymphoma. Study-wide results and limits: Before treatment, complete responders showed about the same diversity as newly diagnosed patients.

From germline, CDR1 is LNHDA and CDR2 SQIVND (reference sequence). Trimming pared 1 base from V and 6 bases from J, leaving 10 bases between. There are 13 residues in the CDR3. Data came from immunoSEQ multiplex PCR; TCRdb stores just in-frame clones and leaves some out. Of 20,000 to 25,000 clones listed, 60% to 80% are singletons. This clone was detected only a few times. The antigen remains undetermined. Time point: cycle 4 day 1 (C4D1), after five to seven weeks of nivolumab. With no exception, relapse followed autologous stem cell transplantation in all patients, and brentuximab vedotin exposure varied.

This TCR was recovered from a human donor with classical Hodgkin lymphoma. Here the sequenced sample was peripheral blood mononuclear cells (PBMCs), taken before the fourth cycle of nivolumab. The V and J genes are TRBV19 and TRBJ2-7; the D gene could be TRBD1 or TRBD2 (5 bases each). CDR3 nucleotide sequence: TGTGCCAGTAGTATAGTCCCAGGGACCGAGCAGTACTTC. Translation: CASSIVPGTEQYF.